The 17 T cell receptor beta chains below come from one sample, sequenced in a study of CD8+ T cells in alopecia areata. Described treatment: oral pan-JAK inhibitor, 5-10 mg twice daily. Reverse transcription of extracted RNA yielded cDNA, which provided the sequencing template. Produced via immunoSEQ multiplex PCR; TCRdb's table is partial and in-frame only. This table has under 150,000 clones, around 60% appearing once. The source was CD4+ T cells sorted from blood, collected at week 4, from a patient treated with tofacitinib. The receptors shown here come from a human donor with alopecia areata.

The chain joins TRBV29-1 to TRBJ2-1; 9 nucleotides match TRBD2. After removal of 5 bases from V and 2 bases from J, the junction contained 4 bases not matched to a gene. The CDR3 is 14 residues long. Per germline, CDR1 SQVTM and CDR2 ANQGSEA. In DNA form, the CDR3 reads TGCAGCGTTATAGCGGGGGACCCCTACAATGAGCAGTTCTTC. Translation: CSVIAGDPYNEQFF.

This sequence joins TRBV29-1 and TRBJ2-3; maybe TRBD2 (6 bases). Germline lookup yields CDR1 SQVTM and CDR2 ANQGSEA. The germline V and J ends were trimmed by 3 bases and 6 bases, with 16 bases remaining between them. The CDR3 length is 14 residues. For the CDR3, the DNA is TGCAGCGTTGAGGCGGGACTTATACTGGATACGCAGTATTTT. It is translated as CSVEAGLILDTQYF.

The V and J genes are TRBV18 and TRBJ1-2; 8 nucleotides line up with TRBD1. The CDR3 length is 13 residues. The trim removed 3 bases at V and 9 bases at J, leaving 6 bases unmatched. Germline values: CDR1 KGHSH, CDR2 LQKENI. Written as DNA, the CDR3 is TGTGCCAGCTCACCGGACAGGGAAGTAAGCTACACCTTC. Translated: CASSPDREVSYTF.

V gene TRBV4-3 combines with J gene TRBJ1-6; 7 bases line up with TRBD1. V shed 1 base, J shed 8 bases, and the junction held 5 bases outside the gene matches. In germline, CDR1 is LGHNA, CDR2 YSLEER. The CDR3 length is 15 residues. The CDR3 region is CASSQGEGGYSPLHF. The CDR3 nucleotides read TGCGCCAGCAGCCAAGGCGAAGGGGGCTATTCACCCCTCCACTTT.

The chain links TRBV7-2 to TRBJ2-3; D is unresolved. The germline V gene encodes CDR1 SGHTA and CDR2 FQGNSA. The length of the CDR3 is 13 residues. V was pared by 7 bases and J by 2 bases, with 10 bases between. CDR3 in amino acids: CASTAIYTDTQYF. In DNA, the CDR3 is TGTGCCAGCACCGCCATATACACAGATACGCAGTATTTT.

This clone was observed once. The V and J genes are TRBV5-1 and TRBJ1-1; 7 bases map to TRBD1. V lost 2 bases and J lost 1; bases outside the gene matches: 2. The CDR3 covers 14 residues. Germline lookup yields CDR1 SGHRS and CDR2 YFSETQ. DNA for the CDR3: TGCGCCAGCAGCTTAGGGGGCAGGAACACTGAAGCTTTCTTT. This translates into CASSLGGRNTEAFF.

The chain employs TRBV30 and TRBJ2-5, with 7 bases that match TRBD2. In germline, CDR1 is GTSNPN, CDR2 SVGIG (reference sequence). Germline trimming cut 0 bases from V and 2 bases from J; bases unmatched to any gene: 6. The CDR3 is made up of 15 amino acids. The CDR3 DNA sequence: TGTGCCTGGAGTGTAAACGGGCGGGAGCAAGAGACCCAGTACTTC. This encodes CAWSVNGREQETQYF.

The sample holds one count of this clone. This sample includes further DNA sequences coding for the same CDR3. This chain connects TRBV5-1 to TRBJ1-1, with D perhaps TRBD1 (5 bases). The CDR3 loop spans 13 amino acids. V was trimmed by 4 bases and J by 1 base, leaving 8 bases between them. The germline gives CDR1 SGHRS, CDR2 YFSETQ. The CDR3 sequence: CASSLQENTEAFF. CDR3 DNA: TGCGCCAGCAGCCTACAGGAGAACACTGAAGCTTTCTTT. Filled out from reference TRBV5-1 and TRBJ1-1, the complete variable domain reads KAGVTQTPRYLIKTRGQQVTLSCSPISGHRSVSWYQQTPGQGLQFLFEYFSETQRNKGNFPGRFSGRQFSNSRSEMNVSTLELGDSALYLCASSLQENTEAFFGQGTRLTVV.

CDR3 protein: CASSSGLATDTQYF. Written as DNA, the CDR3 is TGCGCCAGCAGCTCCGGACTTGCCACAGATACGCAGTATTTT. The genes are TRBV5-1 and TRBJ2-3; tentatively, D is TRBD2 (5 bases). Germline V gene data show CDR1 as SGHRS and CDR2 as YFSETQ. The CDR3 runs to 14 residues. Trimming took 3 bases from V and 2 from J, leaving 10 bases between them. Complete variable domain (other parts from reference TRBV5-1 and TRBJ2-3): KAGVTQTPRYLIKTRGQQVTLSCSPISGHRSVSWYQQTPGQGLQFLFEYFSETQRNKGNFPGRFSGRQFSNSRSEMNVSTLELGDSALYLCASSSGLATDTQYFGPGTRLTVL.

The chain carries TRBV18 and TRBJ2-5; D gene ambiguous. Trimming pared 1 base from V and 2 bases from J, leaving 5 bases between. Germline V CDR1 and CDR2: KGHSH, LQKENI. This CDR3 region has 13 residues. The CDR3 DNA follows: TGTGCCAGCTCACCACTAGTTCAAGAGACCCAGTACTTC. Translating gives CASSPLVQETQYF.

The chain recombines TRBV13 with TRBJ2-7; 9 bases agree with TRBD1. J was trimmed by 6 bases and V by 5 bases; bases with no gene match: 5. Germline V gives CDR1 PRHDT, CDR2 FYEKMQ (reference sequence). The CDR3 has 13 residues. CDR3 protein: CASSPQGAGEQYF. For the CDR3, the DNA is TGTGCCAGCAGCCCACAGGGGGCGGGCGAGCAGTACTTC.

This chain links TRBV30 with TRBJ2-7; D is possibly TRBD1 (7 bases). The CDR3 runs 16 residues. The germline gives CDR1 GTSNPN, CDR2 SVGIG (reference sequence). The V end lost 0 bases, the J end lost 1 base, and 16 bases lay between the germline ends. In DNA, the CDR3 is TGTGCCTGGAGTGTAAAGGGCGGGACAGCATCCTACGAGCAGTACTTC. It is translated as CAWSVKGGTASYEQYF.

This clone was recorded a few times. This chain joins TRBV5-1 and TRBJ2-7; D uncertain. The CDR3 consists of 14 residues. CDR1 is SGHRS and CDR2 is YFSETQ in the germline V gene. V was pared by 0 bases and J by 2 bases, with 9 bases between. The CDR3 sequence: CASSLGSDTYEQYF. The CDR3 DNA is TGCGCCAGCAGCTTGGGTTCTGACACCTACGAGCAGTACTTC.

The chain uses TRBV5-6 and TRBJ2-4; D gene ambiguous. CDR3 length equals 11 residues. Germline-derived CDR1 and CDR2 are SGHDT and YYEEEE. V lost 0 bases and J 8 bases, leaving 3 bases between the germline ends. The CDR3 protein is CASSLADIQYF. The CDR3 DNA sequence: TGTGCCAGCAGCTTGGCTGACATTCAGTACTTC. Supplemented by reference TRBV5-6 and TRBJ2-4, the full variable domain reads DAGVTQSPTHLIKTRGQQVTLRCSPKSGHDTVSWYQQALGQGPQFIFQYYEEEERQRGNFPDRFSGHQFPNYSSELNVNALLLGDSALYLCASSLADIQYFGAGTRLSVL.

The J gene is TRBJ1-2, the V gene TRBV9; 7 nucleotides agree with TRBD1. The germline V gene has CDR1 SGDLS and CDR2 YYNGEE. V lost 2 bases to trimming and J lost 0 bases; unmatched junction nucleotides: 10. This CDR3 spans 17 amino acids. The CDR3 DNA follows: TGTGCCAGCAGCGTGGGGACAGTCGTGGGCGCTAACTATGGCTACACCTTC. It translates to CASSVGTVVGANYGYTF.

This clone was counted only a few times. The chain carries TRBV29-1 and TRBJ1-2; a possible D gene is TRBD1 (5 bases). CDR3 size: 13 residues. Per germline, CDR1 SQVTM and CDR2 ANQGSEA. V shed 3 bases and J shed 4 bases, with 12 bases lying between them. The CDR3 nucleotides are TGCAGCGTTGATGGAAGGGGCGGCTATGGCTACACCTTC. It translates to CSVDGRGGYGYTF.

CDR3 nucleotides: TGTGCCAGCAGCTTATTGAGGGGGACCCAGTACTTC. Its translation: CASSLLRGTQYF. The chain recombines TRBV7-2 with TRBJ2-5; D possibly matches TRBD1 or TRBD2 (5 bases each). The ends were cut back, 2 bases at V and 7 bases at J, with 8 bases in the middle. Germline V gives CDR1 SGHTA, CDR2 FQGNSA. The CDR3 has 12 residues.